Included here is one T cell receptor (beta chain) sequence, with context. What it binds is not known. The sample belongs to a study of T cell responses to AZD1222 COVID-19 vaccine. Study results and limitations: Among AZD1222 vaccinees, only 5 to 7 were seropositive at baseline.

The CDR3 consists of 15 residues. Some second doses came at about 4 weeks and others at about 12 weeks; these were pooled. TCRdb's table, derived via immunoSEQ multiplex PCR, lists solely in-frame clones and lacks some. This table holds 150,000 to 200,000 clones, 85% to 95% found once. The sequenced sample was peripheral blood, obtained 28 days after the second AZD1222 dose. This chain uses TRBV1 with TRBJ1-3; TRBD1 is taken as the D call from the table, unchecked against the DNA. TRBV1 is described as a pseudogene. The sequence was obtained from an adult who received the AZD1222 COVID-19 vaccine. Here the CDR3 reads CTSSPGTVSGNTIYF. The CDR3 nucleotides read TGCACCAGCAGCCCCGGGACAGTCTCTGGAAACACCATATATTTT.